This T cell receptor (beta chain) was retrieved from a study of blood T cell repertoires in COVID-19. Background on the study: From T cells, B-cell-depleted T cells, or PBMCs came the material, which was cDNA or gDNA.

The CDR3 spans 13 residues. Looked up from germline, CDR1 is SGHDT and CDR2 is YYEEEE. V lost 4 bases to trimming and J lost 1 base, with 8 bases between them. Authors' data handling: Amplification of reference gene primers provided the estimated nucleated cell counts. Clones were sequenced by immunoSEQ multiplex PCR, and TCRdb holds only the in-frame ones, with some missing. That table furnishes V, J and clone size, whereas the DNA furnished D and trimming. The data show 200,000 to 300,000 clones, around 80% seen once. Sequencing used peripheral blood. The rearrangement joins TRBV5-6 to TRBJ1-2; no clear D. The source is a man aged 40-49 years with acute or convalescent COVID-19. The CDR3 nucleotides read TGTGCCAGCAGCCCTACTGGTAACTATGGCTACACCTTC. As protein: CASSPTGNYGYTF.